This section outlines one TCR beta chain sequence together with its context. The V gene's germline CDR1 is LNHDA and CDR2 SQIVND (reference sequence). Unmatched junction bases numbered 8, after V lost 0 bases and J lost 7 bases. The CDR3 spans 15 residues. Through week 26, nivolumab 3 mg/kg IV was given weeks 1, 4, 7, 10, then biweekly. Sequencing was performed with immunoSEQ multiplex PCR; in TCRdb, only in-frame clones are kept and a portion is missing. The repertoire holds roughly 6,300 clones, with around 87% as singletons. The sample belongs to a study of ipilimumab plus nivolumab after autologous stem cell transplantation. On the study more broadly: Myeloma cases were transplant-naive high-risk or relapsed within 3 years post first autologous transplant.

This TCR was sampled from a female donor with multiple myeloma. The V call is TRBV19, the J call TRBJ2-7, with 8 bases lining up with TRBD1. Sequencing was performed on PBMCs, taken in a trial of ipilimumab plus nivolumab as post-transplant consolidation. In nucleotides, the CDR3 is TGTGCCAGTAGTATAGATCAGGACAGGGCATTGGAGCAGTACTTC. This translates into CASSIDQDRALEQYF.